This is a list of T cell receptor beta chains from one sample in a study of T cells in localized non-small cell lung cancer. Sequencing was performed with immunoSEQ multiplex PCR; in TCRdb, only in-frame clones are kept and a portion is missing. The sample holds tens of thousands of clones, around 89% seen once. The input for sequencing was peripheral blood, taken before any cancer treatment. Receptor source: a female donor of 60 years or more with stage III squamous cell lung carcinoma. CDR3s include the opening cysteine and the closing phenylalanine or tryptophan. Fields, in order: clone size, J gene, D gene, V gene, CDR3 protein, CDR3 DNA. D genes are given only for firm matches. The listing skips clone size in some rows; elsewhere it reads once, few, many or a size class.

NA,TRBJ1-1,TRBD1,TRBV6-6,CASSYTGVWSTEAFF,TGTGCCAGCAGTTATACAGGGGTTTGGAGCACTGAAGCTTTCTTT
few,TRBJ2-1,TRBD2,TRBV28,CASIPASGVSSYNEQFF,TGTGCCAGCATTCCCGCTAGCGGGGTTAGCTCCTACAATGAGCAGTTCTTC
NA,TRBJ2-7,NA,TRBV11-2,CASSLGVGQYF,TGTGCCAGCAGCTTAGGAGTAGGGCAGTACTTC
NA,TRBJ2-5,NA,TRBV29-1,CSGYQGETQYF,TGCAGCGGCTATCAGGGAGAGACCCAGTACTTC
NA,TRBJ2-5,TRBD2,TRBV4-2,CASSQELAGVIKETQYF,TGTGCCAGCAGCCAAGAGCTAGCGGGAGTGATAAAAGAGACCCAGTACTTC
NA,TRBJ2-7,TRBD2,TRBV10-3,CAISVSGGGRGEQYF,TGTGCCATCAGTGTATCTGGGGGGGGAAGGGGCGAGCAGTACTTC
once,TRBJ2-3,NA,TRBV5-4,CASSRDQRDTQYF,TGTGCCAGCAGCCGGGATCAGCGGGATACGCAGTATTTT
NA,TRBJ1-5,TRBD1,TRBV19,CASSIRRGPGQPQHF,TGTGCCAGTAGTATAAGAAGGGGGCCAGGACAGCCCCAGCATTTT
NA,TRBJ2-2,NA,TRBV29-1,CSVDRGNTGELFF,TGCAGCGTTGATAGGGGGAACACCGGGGAGCTGTTTTTT
NA,TRBJ2-1,NA,TRBV9,CASSEAGARGNEQFF,TGTGCCAGCAGCGAAGCGGGGGCCAGGGGGAATGAGCAGTTCTTC
NA,TRBJ1-1,TRBD1,TRBV5-1,CASSLETGGRTEAFF,TGCGCCAGCAGCCTCGAGACAGGGGGCCGGACTGAAGCTTTCTTT
NA,TRBJ1-4,NA,TRBV15,CATSRDLGAEEKLFF,TGTGCCACCAGCAGAGATCTTGGGGCGGAGGAAAAACTGTTTTTT
NA,TRBJ2-3,NA,TRBV7-9,CASSLAPTGTPSTDTQYF,TGTGCCAGCAGCCTGGCTCCCACCGGGACGCCTAGCACAGATACGCAGTATTTT
few,TRBJ1-2,NA,TRBV4-1,CASSQISRGYGYTF,TGCGCCAGCAGCCAGATCTCCAGGGGCTATGGCTACACCTTC
NA,TRBJ1-1,NA,TRBV28,CASTTPGAVGNTEAFF,TGTGCCAGCACCACGCCCGGTGCGGTTGGGAACACTGAAGCTTTCTTT
NA,TRBJ1-6,TRBD1,TRBV9,CASSTTGDSPLHF,TGTGCCAGCAGCACAACAGGGGATTCACCCCTCCACTTT
NA,TRBJ2-7,TRBD1,TRBV6-5,CASSYSSDRGGEQYF,TGTGCCAGCAGTTACTCTTCTGACAGGGGGGGCGAGCAGTACTTC
few,TRBJ2-1,TRBD2,TRBV5-1,CASRASGRNNEQFF,TGCGCCAGCAGAGCTAGCGGGAGGAACAATGAGCAGTTCTTC
NA,TRBJ1-2,TRBD1,TRBV5-4,CASTLWTGGNYGYTF,TGTGCCAGCACCTTATGGACAGGGGGTAACTATGGCTACACCTTC
NA,TRBJ2-1,NA,TRBV5-1,CASSLGSNEQFF,TGCGCCAGCAGCTTGGGTTCTAATGAGCAGTTCTTC
NA,TRBJ1-2,NA,TRBV30,CAWSAPGGRGYTF,TGTGCCTGGAGTGCCCCGGGAGGGAGAGGCTACACCTTC
NA,TRBJ1-5,TRBD1,TRBV28,CASRRTGASNRAQHF,TGTGCCAGCAGGAGGACAGGGGCATCCAATCGAGCCCAGCATTTT
NA,TRBJ2-7,TRBD1,TRBV5-1,CASHPGQGAAEQYF,TGCGCCAGCCACCCGGGGCAGGGGGCGGCCGAGCAGTACTTC
NA,TRBJ2-1,NA,TRBV15,CATSRDRINEQFF,TGTGCCACCAGCAGAGACAGAATCAATGAGCAGTTCTTC
NA,TRBJ2-2,TRBD2,TRBV18,CASSPSLAGVTGELFF,TGTGCCAGCTCACCCTCACTAGCGGGAGTCACCGGGGAGCTGTTTTTT